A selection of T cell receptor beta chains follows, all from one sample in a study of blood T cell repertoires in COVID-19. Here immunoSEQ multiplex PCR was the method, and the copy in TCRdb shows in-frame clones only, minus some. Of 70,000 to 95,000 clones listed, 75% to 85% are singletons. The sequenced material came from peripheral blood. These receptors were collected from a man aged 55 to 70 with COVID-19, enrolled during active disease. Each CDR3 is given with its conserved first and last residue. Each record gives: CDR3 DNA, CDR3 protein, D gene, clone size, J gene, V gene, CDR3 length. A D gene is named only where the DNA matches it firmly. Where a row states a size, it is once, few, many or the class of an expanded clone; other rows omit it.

CDR3nt: TGCAGTGCTAGTGGTTTCGGACTAGCGGGACACAATGAGCAGTTCTTC
CDR3aa: CSASGFGLAGHNEQFF
d_gene: TRBD2
abundance: NA
j_gene: TRBJ2-1
v_gene: TRBV20-1
len: 16

CDR3nt: TGTGCCAGCAGTGAATCTCTGTACGAGCAGTACTTC
CDR3aa: CASSESLYEQYF
d_gene: NA
abundance: NA
j_gene: TRBJ2-7
v_gene: TRBV6-1
len: 12

CDR3nt: TGTGCCAGCAGCTTGGAGGGACTTCAAGAGACCCAGTACTTC
CDR3aa: CASSLEGLQETQYF
d_gene: NA
abundance: NA
j_gene: TRBJ2-5
v_gene: TRBV5-8
len: 14

CDR3nt: TGCGCCAGCAGTGCGGGACCAAAACACTCTAGCGGGAGACCTAGATTACACGAGCAGTACTTC
CDR3aa: CASSAGPKHSSGRPRLHEQYF
d_gene: TRBD2
abundance: NA
j_gene: TRBJ2-7
v_gene: TRBV10-2
len: 21

CDR3nt: TGTGCCAGCAGTTCCTTGGGGACTTCGGGAAACACCATATATTTT
CDR3aa: CASSSLGTSGNTIYF
d_gene: NA
abundance: NA
j_gene: TRBJ1-3
v_gene: TRBV6-2/TRBV6-3
len: 15

CDR3nt: TGCGCCAGCAGCCAAGATTACAGGGGGCAACAAGAGACCCAGTACTTC
CDR3aa: CASSQDYRGQQETQYF
d_gene: TRBD1
abundance: NA
j_gene: TRBJ2-5
v_gene: TRBV4-1
len: 16

CDR3nt: TGTGCCAGCAGCTTGGCCGGGAGGGGCACTGAAGCTTTCTTT
CDR3aa: CASSLAGRGTEAFF
d_gene: NA
abundance: NA
j_gene: TRBJ1-1
v_gene: TRBV5-4
len: 14

CDR3nt: TGTGCCAGCAGCGTAGAGCCTCAGGGGGGGAACACTGAAGCTTTCTTT
CDR3aa: CASSVEPQGGNTEAFF
d_gene: TRBD1
abundance: NA
j_gene: TRBJ1-1
v_gene: TRBV9
len: 16

CDR3nt: TGTGCCAGTAGTAGGGACAGCCAAGGAACCTACGAGCAGTACTTC
CDR3aa: CASSRDSQGTYEQYF
d_gene: TRBD1
abundance: once
j_gene: TRBJ2-7
v_gene: TRBV19
len: 15

CDR3nt: TGTGCCAGCAGCTCGACAGGGGCCCAAATCAATGAGCAGTTCTTC
CDR3aa: CASSSTGAQINEQFF
d_gene: TRBD1
abundance: few
j_gene: TRBJ2-1
v_gene: TRBV7-9
len: 15

CDR3nt: TGTGCCAGCAGTTATGACCCCAGGGGTGAGCAGTACTTC
CDR3aa: CASSYDPRGEQYF
d_gene: NA
abundance: NA
j_gene: TRBJ2-7
v_gene: TRBV6-5
len: 13

CDR3nt: TGTGCCAGCAGCCTACAGGGGGTCTCCTACGAGCAGTACTTC
CDR3aa: CASSLQGVSYEQYF
d_gene: TRBD1
abundance: NA
j_gene: TRBJ2-7
v_gene: TRBV13
len: 14

CDR3nt: TGTGCCAGCAGCGCGGTAGGGACTCCGAAAGCGGAACTCAATGAAAAACTGTTTTTT
CDR3aa: CASSAVGTPKAELNEKLFF
d_gene: NA
abundance: NA
j_gene: TRBJ1-4
v_gene: TRBV21-1
len: 19

CDR3nt: TGTGCCAGCAGCTTAATGGGGGGGGGCAGGGGGCTGACTGAAGCTTTCTTT
CDR3aa: CASSLMGGGRGLTEAFF
d_gene: TRBD1
abundance: NA
j_gene: TRBJ1-1
v_gene: TRBV7-3
len: 17